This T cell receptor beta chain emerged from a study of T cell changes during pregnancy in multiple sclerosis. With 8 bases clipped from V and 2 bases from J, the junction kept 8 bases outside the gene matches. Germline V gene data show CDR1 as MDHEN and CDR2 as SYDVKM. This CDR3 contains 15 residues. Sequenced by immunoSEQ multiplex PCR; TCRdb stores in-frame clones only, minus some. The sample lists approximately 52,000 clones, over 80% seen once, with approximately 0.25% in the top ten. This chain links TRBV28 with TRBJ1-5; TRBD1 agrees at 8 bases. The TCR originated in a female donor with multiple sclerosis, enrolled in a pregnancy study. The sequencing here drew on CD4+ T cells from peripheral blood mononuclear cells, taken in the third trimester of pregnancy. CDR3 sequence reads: CASGTDRAGNQPQHF. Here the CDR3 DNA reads TGTGCCAGCGGAACGGACAGGGCGGGCAATCAGCCCCAGCATTTT.